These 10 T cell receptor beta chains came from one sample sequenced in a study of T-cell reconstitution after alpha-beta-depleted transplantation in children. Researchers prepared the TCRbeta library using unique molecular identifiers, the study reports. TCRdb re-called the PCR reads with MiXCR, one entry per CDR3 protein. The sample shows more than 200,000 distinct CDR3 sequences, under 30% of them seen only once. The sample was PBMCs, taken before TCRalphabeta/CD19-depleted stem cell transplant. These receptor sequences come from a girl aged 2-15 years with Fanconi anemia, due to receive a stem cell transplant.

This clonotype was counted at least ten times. Here the CDR3 reads CASSYSPPSEAFF. The CDR3, as DNA: TGTGCCAGCAGTTACTCGCCTCCGTCTGAAGCTTTCTTT. The chain couples TRBV6-6 to TRBJ1-1, with D hard to call. The CDR3 is made up of 13 amino acids. Per germline, CDR1 MNHNY and CDR2 SVGAGI (reference sequence). Trimming removed 0 bases at V and 6 bases at J, with 8 bases between.

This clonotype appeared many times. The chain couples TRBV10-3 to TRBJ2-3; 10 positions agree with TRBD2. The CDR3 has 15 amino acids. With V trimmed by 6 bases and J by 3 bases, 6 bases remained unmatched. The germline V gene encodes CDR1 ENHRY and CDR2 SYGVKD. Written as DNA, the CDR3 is TGTGCCATCAGCCGCCAGACTAGCGGGACAGATACGCAGTATTTT. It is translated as CAISRQTSGTDTQYF.

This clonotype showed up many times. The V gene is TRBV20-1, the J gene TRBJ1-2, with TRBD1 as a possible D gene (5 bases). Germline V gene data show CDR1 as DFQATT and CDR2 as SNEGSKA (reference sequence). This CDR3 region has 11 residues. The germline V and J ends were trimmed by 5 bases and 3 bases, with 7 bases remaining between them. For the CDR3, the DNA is TGCAGTGCTTGGGGCGACTATGGCTACACCTTC. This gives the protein CSAWGDYGYTF.

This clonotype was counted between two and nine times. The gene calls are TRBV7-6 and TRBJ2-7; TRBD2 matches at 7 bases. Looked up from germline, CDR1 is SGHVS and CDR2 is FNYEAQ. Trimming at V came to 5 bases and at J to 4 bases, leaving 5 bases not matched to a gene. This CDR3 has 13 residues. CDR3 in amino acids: CASSIGLGYEQYF. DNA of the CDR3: TGTGCCAGCAGCATCGGACTAGGGTACGAGCAGTACTTC.

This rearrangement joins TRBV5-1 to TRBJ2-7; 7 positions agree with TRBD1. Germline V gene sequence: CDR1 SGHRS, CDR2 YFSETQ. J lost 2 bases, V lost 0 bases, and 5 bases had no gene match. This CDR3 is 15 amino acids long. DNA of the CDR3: TGCGCCAGCAGCTTGGTTGTGACAGGGACCTACGAGCAGTACTTC. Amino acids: CASSLVVTGTYEQYF.

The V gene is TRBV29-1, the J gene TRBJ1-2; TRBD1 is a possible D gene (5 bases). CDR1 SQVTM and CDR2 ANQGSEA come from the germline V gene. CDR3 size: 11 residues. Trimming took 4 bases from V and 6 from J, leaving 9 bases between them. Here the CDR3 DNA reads TGCAGCGTTGTGGGGCCTCATGGCTACACCTTC. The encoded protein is CSVVGPHGYTF.

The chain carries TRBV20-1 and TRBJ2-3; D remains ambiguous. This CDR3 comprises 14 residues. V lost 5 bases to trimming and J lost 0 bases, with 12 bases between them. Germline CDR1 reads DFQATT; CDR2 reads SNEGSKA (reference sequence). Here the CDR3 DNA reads TGCAGTGCTTTAATACCTTCTAGCACAGATACGCAGTATTTT. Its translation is CSALIPSSTDTQYF.

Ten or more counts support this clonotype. The DNA for the CDR3 is TGTGCCAGCAGCGTAGCGGGAATAGCCCAAGAGACCCAGTACTTC. Protein: CASSVAGIAQETQYF. V gene TRBV9 combines with J gene TRBJ2-5; tentatively, D is TRBD2 (5 bases). In germline, CDR1 is SGDLS, CDR2 YYNGEE. With 0 bases removed from V and 1 base from J, the gap between germline ends came to 10 bases. The CDR3 loop spans 15 amino acids.

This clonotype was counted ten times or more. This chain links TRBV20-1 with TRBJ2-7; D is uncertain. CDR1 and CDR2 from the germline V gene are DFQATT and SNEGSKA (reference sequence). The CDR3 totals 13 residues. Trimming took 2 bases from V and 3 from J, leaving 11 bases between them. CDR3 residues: CSARPGPSYEQYF. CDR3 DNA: TGCAGTGCTAGACCCGGGCCCAGCTACGAGCAGTACTTC.

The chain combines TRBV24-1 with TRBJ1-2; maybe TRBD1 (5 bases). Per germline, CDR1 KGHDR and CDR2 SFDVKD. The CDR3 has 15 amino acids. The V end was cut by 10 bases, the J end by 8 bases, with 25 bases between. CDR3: CATRGGDSRTGGYTF. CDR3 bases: TGTGCCACTCGAGGCGGAGACAGTAGGACCGGAGGCTACACCTTC.